This T cell receptor beta chain originates from a study of blood T cells in healthy people across ages. A second PCR, run for roughly 7 to 11 cycles, used a sample-barcoded 5' primer plus a J-beta primer mix. A single record per CDR3 protein comes from TCRdb applying MiXCR to the 5' RACE reads. The sample records around 650,000 distinct CDR3 sequences, roughly 32% being singletons. The germline V gene has CDR1 SGHTA and CDR2 FQGTGA. The CDR3 length is 17 residues. Trimming left V 2 bases short and J 1 base short, with 15 bases between. Details on this clonotype: This may stem from a read error, because a much larger clone lies one nucleotide away.

Source material: blood. The receptor was isolated from a woman older than 75 in good health. The rearrangement joins TRBV7-3 to TRBJ2-1; D possibly corresponds to TRBD2 (5 bases). CDR3 region: CASSLSAGLQSYNEQFF. CDR3 coding DNA: TGTGCCAGCAGCTTATCCGCCGGACTGCAGTCCTACAATGAGCAGTTCTTC.